A single sample is the source of the 17 T cell receptor beta chains below, sequenced in a study of shared clonotypes between healthy human individuals. The method was immunoSEQ multiplex PCR; TCRdb's version includes in-frame clones alone and lacks a portion of them. The sample lists about 980,000 clones; around 80% were seen once. The sequenced sample consisted of memory CD4+ T cells sorted from blood. The subset is: CD45RA-negative fraction. These receptors were collected from a man aged 18 to 29 in good health.

The table lists this clone with a count of one. The chain recombines TRBV5-1 with TRBJ2-1; D might be TRBD2 (5 bases). The V gene lost 0 bases and the J gene lost 4 bases, with 8 bases spanning the gap. The CDR3 runs to 14 residues. Germline assignment: CDR1 SGHRS and CDR2 YFSETQ. The CDR3: CASSLELVYNEQFF. The DNA for the CDR3 is TGCGCCAGCAGCTTGGAACTAGTTTACAATGAGCAGTTCTTC.

V and J are TRBV23-1 and TRBJ1-5; 7 bases are a match to TRBD1. TRBV23-1 is noted as an ORF with a role that remains uncertain. The CDR3 length is 15 residues. J was trimmed by 5 bases and V by 4 bases; bases with no gene match: 8. CDR3 in amino acids: CASSLTRGCYQPQHF. The CDR3 nucleotides are TGCGCCAGCAGTCTGACCAGGGGGTGTTATCAGCCCCAGCATTTT.

This clone showed up just once. The chain carries TRBV10-3 and TRBJ2-3, with D unresolved. The germline gives CDR1 ENHRY, CDR2 SYGVKD. V was shortened by 7 bases and J by 2 bases, with 13 bases between the two germline ends. The CDR3 is 14 residues long. CDR3 amino acids: CAINSRQNTDTQYF. CDR3 in DNA: TGTGCCATCAATAGCCGGCAGAACACAGATACGCAGTATTTT.

This chain connects TRBV2 to TRBJ1-2; no definite D call. Trimming took off 5 bases at V and 4 bases at J, with 8 bases between the two ends. The germline V gene encodes CDR1 SNHLY and CDR2 FYNNEI. The CDR3 has 12 amino acids. The CDR3: CASSSQTYGYTF. In DNA, the CDR3 is TGTGCCAGCAGTTCACAGACCTATGGCTACACCTTC. Based on the CDR3 plus reference TRBV2 and TRBJ1-2, the full variable domain is EPEVTQTPSHQVTQMGQEVILRCVPISNHLYFYWYRQILGQKVEFLVSFYNNEISEKSEIFDDQFSVERPDGSNFTLKIRSTKLEDSAMYFCASSSQTYGYTFGSGTRLTVV.

This chain connects TRBV7-2 to TRBJ2-7; D is unresolved. CDR1 is SGHTA and CDR2 is FQGNSA in the germline V gene. The CDR3 length is 16 residues. Deletions cut 1 base from V and 0 bases from J, with 13 bases between. CDR3 sequence: CASSLGPLGTSYEQYF. The CDR3 DNA is TGTGCCAGCAGCTTAGGGCCCCTGGGAACCTCCTACGAGCAGTACTTC.

The chain joins TRBV7-2 to TRBJ2-1, with D perhaps matching TRBD1 or TRBD2 (5 bases each). Trimming removed 8 bases at V and 7 bases at J, with 21 bases between. The germline CDR1 and CDR2 sequences are SGHTA and FQGNSA. This CDR3 is built from 15 residues. The CDR3 sequence: CASLWAGGARNEQFF. The CDR3 DNA reads as TGTGCCAGCTTGTGGGCGGGTGGGGCCAGAAATGAGCAGTTCTTC.

The rearrangement joins TRBV6-1 to TRBJ2-5; 15 nucleotides agree with TRBD2. Germline lookup yields CDR1 MNHNS and CDR2 SASEGT. Trimming took 4 bases from V and 4 from J; bases not matched to a gene: 13. The CDR3 contains 19 residues. The CDR3 spells CASSVQGLAGGGLSETQYF. CDR3 coding DNA: TGTGCCAGCAGTGTCCAGGGACTAGCGGGGGGCGGTCTGTCAGAGACCCAGTACTTC.

The genes are TRBV7-6 and TRBJ2-7; D may match TRBD1 or TRBD2 (6 bases each). The CDR3 totals 15 residues. Per the germline V gene, CDR1 is SGHVS and CDR2 is FNYEAQ. Trimming left V 2 bases short and J 5 bases short, with 16 bases between. In DNA, the CDR3 is TGTGCCAGCAGCTTATGGGGGGCTTCTTCCAACGAGCAGTACTTC. It translates to CASSLWGASSNEQYF.

V usage is TRBV29-1 and J usage is TRBJ1-1; no clear D. Looked up from germline, CDR1 is SQVTM and CDR2 is ANQGSEA. This CDR3 spans 10 amino acids. Trimming stripped 7 bases from V and 2 bases from J, with 5 bases between. CDR3 sequence reads: CSARNTEAFF. CDR3 nucleotides: TGCAGCGCTAGAAACACTGAAGCTTTCTTT.

This clone came up a few times. This chain links TRBV6-1 with TRBJ2-5; D remains unclear. Germline CDR1 and CDR2: MNHNS and SASEGT. V lost 1 base to trimming and J lost 2 bases, with 11 bases between them. The length of the CDR3 is 15 residues. The CDR3 DNA reads TGTGCCAGCAGTGAAGGGGCCAGCCCTCAAGAGACCCAGTACTTC. Its protein product is CASSEGASPQETQYF.

The V and J genes are TRBV19 and TRBJ1-6; D uncertain. This CDR3 is built from 14 residues. The V and J ends lost 3 bases and 9 bases respectively, with 12 bases between them. Germline CDR1 and CDR2: LNHDA and SQIVND (reference sequence). The CDR3 loop reads CASSMGSGGSPLHF. The CDR3 coding sequence is TGTGCCAGTAGTATGGGCAGCGGCGGTTCACCCCTCCACTTT.

The rearrangement joins TRBV7-6 to TRBJ2-5, with unresolved D. CDR3 length equals 14 residues. The V and J ends lost 5 bases and 5 bases respectively, with 15 bases between them. In germline, CDR1 is SGHVS, CDR2 FNYEAQ. The CDR3 protein is CASSGWSLGETQYF. The CDR3 region has the DNA TGTGCCAGCAGCGGCTGGAGTCTAGGCGAGACCCAGTACTTC.

This clone appeared once. The rearrangement uses TRBV19 and TRBJ1-6; tentative D call: TRBD1 (5 bases). Germline V gene data show CDR1 as LNHDA and CDR2 as SQIVND (reference sequence). The CDR3 loop spans 14 amino acids. The germline V and J ends were trimmed by 3 bases and 10 bases, with 13 bases remaining between them. The CDR3 coding sequence is TGTGCCAGTAGTATCGTTCAGGGTAACTCACCCCTCCACTTT. It codes for CASSIVQGNSPLHF.

This clone occurred a few times. The rearrangement uses TRBV7-9 and TRBJ2-2; the match to TRBD2 covers 10 bases. CDR3 length equals 13 residues. J was trimmed by 13 bases and V by 2 bases; bases with no gene match: 4. Germline CDR1 reads SEHNR; CDR2 reads FQNEAQ (reference sequence). CDR3: CASSLRTSGGLFF. The CDR3 DNA follows: TGTGCCAGCAGCTTAAGGACTAGCGGCGGGCTGTTTTTT.

The genes are TRBV28 and TRBJ2-5; 9 bases align to TRBD2. Germline CDR1 is MDHEN and CDR2 is SYDVKM. The length of the CDR3 is 15 residues. The V segment lost 6 bases and the J segment 0 bases; nucleotides outside the gene matches: 5. CDR3 bases: TGTGCCAGCAGGGACAGCGGGGGGTACCAAGAGACCCAGTACTTC. Translated: CASRDSGGYQETQYF.

The rearrangement joins TRBV28 to TRBJ2-7; D tentatively reads TRBD1 or TRBD2 (5 bases each). The germline V and J ends were trimmed by 6 bases and 4 bases, with 16 bases remaining between them. Germline lookup yields CDR1 MDHEN and CDR2 SYDVKM. The CDR3 contains 14 residues. The DNA for the CDR3 is TGTGCCAGCAGCTCGGGACCTACCCCGTACGAGCAGTACTTC. This sequence encodes CASSSGPTPYEQYF. Based on the CDR3 plus reference TRBV28 and TRBJ2-7, the full variable domain is DVKVTQSSRYLVKRTGEKVFLECVQDMDHENMFWYRQDPGLGLRLIYFSYDVKMKEKGDIPEGYSVSREKKERFSLILESASTNQTSMYLCASSSGPTPYEQYFGPGTRLTVT.

This chain uses TRBV21-1 with TRBJ1-1. TRBV21-1 is described as a pseudogene. This CDR3 comprises 14 residues. CDR3 nucleotide sequence: TGTGCCAGCAGCAAAGAGAGGGTCTACACTGAAGCTTTCTTT. This translates into CASSKERVYTEAFF.